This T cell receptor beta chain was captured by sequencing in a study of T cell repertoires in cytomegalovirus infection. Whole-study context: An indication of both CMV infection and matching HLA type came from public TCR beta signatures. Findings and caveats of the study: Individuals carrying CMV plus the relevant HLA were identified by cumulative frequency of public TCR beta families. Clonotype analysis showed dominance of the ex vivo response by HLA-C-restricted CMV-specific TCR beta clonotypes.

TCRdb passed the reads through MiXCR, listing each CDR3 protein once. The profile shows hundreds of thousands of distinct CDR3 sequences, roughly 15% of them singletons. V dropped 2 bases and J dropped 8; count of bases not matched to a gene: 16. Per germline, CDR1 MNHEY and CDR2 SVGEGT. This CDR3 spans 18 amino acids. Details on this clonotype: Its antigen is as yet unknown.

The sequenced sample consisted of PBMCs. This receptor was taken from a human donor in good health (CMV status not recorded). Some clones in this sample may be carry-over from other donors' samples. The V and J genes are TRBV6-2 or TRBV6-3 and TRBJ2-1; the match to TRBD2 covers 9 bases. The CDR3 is CASSYPLMGGGARDEQFF. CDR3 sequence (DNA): TGTGCCAGCAGTTACCCTCTCATGGGCGGGGGGGCTAGGGATGAGCAGTTCTTC.